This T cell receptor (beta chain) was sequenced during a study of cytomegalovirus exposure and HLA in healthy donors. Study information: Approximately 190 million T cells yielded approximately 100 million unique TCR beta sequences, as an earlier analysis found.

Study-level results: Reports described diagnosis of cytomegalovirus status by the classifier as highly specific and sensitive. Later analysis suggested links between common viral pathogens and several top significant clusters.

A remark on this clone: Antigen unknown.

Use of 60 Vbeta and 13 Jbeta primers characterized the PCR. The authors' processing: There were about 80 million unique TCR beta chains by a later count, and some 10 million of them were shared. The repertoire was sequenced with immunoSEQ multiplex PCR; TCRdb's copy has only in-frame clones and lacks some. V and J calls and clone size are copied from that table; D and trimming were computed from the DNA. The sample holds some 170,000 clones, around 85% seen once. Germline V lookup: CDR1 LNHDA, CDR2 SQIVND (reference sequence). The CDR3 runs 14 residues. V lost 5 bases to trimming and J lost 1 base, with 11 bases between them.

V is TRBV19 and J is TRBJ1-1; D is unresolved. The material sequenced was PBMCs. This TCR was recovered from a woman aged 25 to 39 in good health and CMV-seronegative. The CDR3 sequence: CASSSWGANTEAFF. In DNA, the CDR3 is TGTGCCAGTAGTTCCTGGGGAGCGAACACTGAAGCTTTCTTT.